The 27 T cell receptor beta chains listed next were all sequenced from one sample in a study of blood T cell repertoires in COVID-19. TCRdb's copy holds only in-frame clones and misses some; the assay was immunoSEQ multiplex PCR. The sample shows approximately 35,000 clones, around 88% of them seen only once. Input material: peripheral blood. These receptors were taken from a woman aged 70-85 years with active COVID-19.

This chain links TRBV5-4 with TRBJ2-2, with TRBD1 identical over 8 bases. The CDR3 covers 16 residues. Germline CDR1 reads SGHNT; CDR2 reads YYREEE (reference sequence). The V segment lost 4 bases and the J segment 0 bases; nucleotides outside the gene matches: 5. CDR3 sequence reads: CASSANRGANTGELFF. The CDR3, as DNA: TGTGCCAGCAGCGCTAACAGGGGGGCGAACACCGGGGAGCTGTTTTTT.

The chain links TRBV9 to TRBJ2-3; TRBD2 matches at 11 bases. The CDR3 is made up of 18 amino acids. Germline lookup yields CDR1 SGDLS and CDR2 YYNGEE. The J segment lost 7 bases and the V segment lost 0 bases, leaving 13 bases of the junction unmatched. The DNA for the CDR3 is TGTGCCAGCAGCGTAGCCTCCTCTCATAGCGGGGGGGCCAATACGCAGTATTTT. Its protein is CASSVASSHSGGANTQYF.

This chain connects TRBV12-5 to TRBJ2-3, with 15 bases lining up with TRBD2. The J segment lost 5 bases and the V segment lost 5 bases, leaving 17 bases of the junction unmatched. The germline CDR1 and CDR2 sequences are LGHNT and FRNRAP. This CDR3 comprises 20 residues. This CDR3 is CASGPTSRRTSGGVRDTQYF. CDR3 sequence (DNA): TGTGCTAGTGGTCCCACATCGCGTCGGACTAGCGGGGGGGTACGAGATACGCAGTATTTT.

This rearrangement joins TRBV19 to TRBJ1-5; D is uncertain. Trimming removed 8 bases from V and 0 bases from J, with 8 bases in between. Germline CDR1 reads LNHDA; CDR2 reads SQIVND (reference sequence). The CDR3 has 13 residues. CDR3 DNA: TGTGCCAGTCAGGATTATAGCAATCAGCCCCAGCATTTT. Translation: CASQDYSNQPQHF.

The V call is TRBV6-4, the J call TRBJ2-2; 9 bases align to TRBD1. CDR3 size: 14 residues. J gave up 7 bases and V 5 bases, and 5 bases lay outside the gene matches. Germline V gene sequence: CDR1 MRHNA, CDR2 SNTAGT. Here the CDR3 DNA reads TGTGCCAGCAGTCCGGGACAGGGCCACGGGGAGCTGTTTTTT. This gives the protein CASSPGQGHGELFF.

The V gene is TRBV11-2, the J gene TRBJ2-5, with 7 bases that match TRBD1. Unmatched junction bases numbered 6, after V lost 1 base and J lost 1 base. Germline CDR1 is SGHAT and CDR2 is FQNNGV. The CDR3 contains 16 residues. The chain's CDR3 is CASSLGSAGGQETQYF. In DNA form, the CDR3 reads TGTGCCAGCAGCTTAGGTTCGGCAGGGGGCCAAGAGACCCAGTACTTC. The full variable domain, its missing parts supplied by reference TRBV11-2 and TRBJ2-5, is EAGVAQSPRYKIIEKRQSVAFWCNPISGHATLYWYQQILGQGPKLLIQFQNNGVVDDSQLPKDRFSAERLKGVDSTLKIQPAKLEDSAVYLCASSLGSAGGQETQYFGPGTRLLVL.

The chain's CDR3 is CASGNRLNTEAFF. Written as DNA, the CDR3 is TGTGCCAGCGGAAACAGGCTGAACACTGAAGCTTTCTTT. This rearrangement joins TRBV2 to TRBJ1-1, with D possibly matching TRBD1 (5 bases). The CDR3 has 13 amino acids. Germline V gives CDR1 SNHLY, CDR2 FYNNEI. The V end lost 8 bases, the J end lost 0 bases, and 10 bases lay between the germline ends.

The chain carries TRBV5-5 and TRBJ1-5, with 7 bases fitting TRBD1. J lost 6 bases, V lost 4 bases, and 7 bases had no gene match. CDR3 length: 14 amino acids. Germline V gives CDR1 SGHKS, CDR2 YYEKEE (reference sequence). CDR3 amino acids: CASSLRQGGQPQHF. CDR3 sequence (DNA): TGTGCCAGCAGCCTACGACAGGGAGGTCAGCCCCAGCATTTT. The complete variable domain, with remaining parts taken from reference TRBV5-5 and TRBJ1-5, reads DAGVTQSPTHLIKTRGQQVTLRCSPISGHKSVSWYQQVLGQGPQFIFQYYEKEERGRGNFPDRFSARQFPNYSSELNVNALLLGDSALYLCASSLRQGGQPQHFGDGTRLSIL.

The chain joins TRBV7-2 to TRBJ2-1; D remains ambiguous. The CDR3 has 15 amino acids. From germline, CDR1 is SGHTA and CDR2 FQGNSA. The germline V and J ends were trimmed by 2 bases and 0 bases, with 8 bases remaining between them. The CDR3 reads CASSLSRFSYNEQFF. The CDR3 coding sequence is TGTGCCAGCAGCTTATCCCGTTTCTCCTACAATGAGCAGTTCTTC.

The chain uses TRBV2 and TRBJ1-6; perhaps TRBD1 as D (6 bases). Germline CDR1 SNHLY, CDR2 FYNNEI. V was clipped by 7 bases and J by 4 bases, with 8 bases between them. The CDR3 is 13 residues long. CDR3 sequence (DNA): TGTGCCAGCAAGGACAGTTATAATTCACCCCTCCACTTT. Translating gives CASKDSYNSPLHF.

The chain recombines TRBV28 with TRBJ2-5, with D possibly TRBD2 on 6 matching bases. Trimming removed 3 bases at V and 2 bases at J, with 10 bases between. The CDR3 consists of 14 residues. Germline CDR1 is MDHEN and CDR2 is SYDVKM. CDR3 bases: TGTGCCAGCAGTTTGACGGAGGGGCAAGAGACCCAGTACTTC. It codes for CASSLTEGQETQYF.

The chain recombines TRBV6-2 or TRBV6-3 with TRBJ1-6, with TRBD1 as a possible D gene (5 bases). The CDR3 is made up of 14 amino acids. In germline, CDR1 is MNHEY, CDR2 SVGEGT. The V and J ends lost 5 bases and 8 bases respectively, with 13 bases between them. The DNA for the CDR3 is TGTGCCAGCAGTCAGGGTGTCTTCGATTCACCCCTCCACTTT. Its translation: CASSQGVFDSPLHF.

The V gene is TRBV6-6, the J gene TRBJ1-3; the D gene is possibly TRBD1 (5 bases). CDR3 length: 12 amino acids. V gave up 6 bases and J gave up 3 bases, with 6 bases separating them. The germline V gene encodes CDR1 MNHNY and CDR2 SVGAGI (reference sequence). The CDR3 here is CASRGGGNTIYF. In nucleotides, the CDR3 is TGTGCCAGCAGGGGGGGTGGAAACACCATATATTTT.

The chain recombines TRBV11-3 with TRBJ2-4, with D perhaps matching TRBD2 (8 bases). The V and J ends lost 7 bases and 3 bases respectively, with 22 bases between them. Germline assignment: CDR1 SGHNT and CDR2 YENEEA. This CDR3 spans 17 amino acids. The CDR3 here is CASTHRGLAGGKNIQYF. CDR3 coding DNA: TGTGCCAGCACCCACCGCGGACTAGCAGGGGGCAAAAACATTCAGTACTTC.

The V and J genes are TRBV12-3 or TRBV12-4 and TRBJ1-2; 7 bases are a match to TRBD1. The CDR3 has 12 amino acids. J lost 5 bases, V lost 5 bases, and 2 bases had no gene match. The CDR3 nucleotides read TGTGCCAGCAGTAGGGACAGATATGGCTACACCTTC. Residues: CASSRDRYGYTF.

The chain is built from TRBV7-6 and TRBJ2-5; 7 nucleotides line up with TRBD2. There are 18 residues in the CDR3. Losses at the gene ends were 3 bases for V and 0 bases for J; bases not matched to a gene: 13. In germline, CDR1 is SGHVS, CDR2 FNYEAQ. CDR3 sequence reads: CASSFARNSGRYQETQYF. The CDR3 region has the DNA TGTGCCAGCAGCTTCGCCCGAAATAGCGGGCGGTACCAAGAGACCCAGTACTTC.

This clone was recorded a few times. This chain links TRBV13 with TRBJ1-1, with 9 positions matching TRBD1. V was pared by 3 bases and J by 4 bases, with 3 bases of the junction left unmatched. In germline, CDR1 is PRHDT, CDR2 FYEKMQ (reference sequence). The CDR3 covers 14 residues. The CDR3 coding sequence is TGTGCCAGCAGCTTCGGACAGGGGACCACTGAAGCTTTCTTT. Protein sequence: CASSFGQGTTEAFF.

The chain links TRBV2 to TRBJ2-5, with 10 positions matching TRBD2. CDR3 length: 16 amino acids. The germline V gene encodes CDR1 SNHLY and CDR2 FYNNEI. J was trimmed by 5 bases and V by 5 bases; bases with no gene match: 11. The CDR3 sequence: CASSYDRTSGRETQYF. The CDR3, as DNA: TGTGCCAGCAGTTACGACCGGACTAGCGGCCGTGAGACCCAGTACTTC. The full variable domain, in which reference TRBV2 and TRBJ2-5 provide the parts outside the CDR3, is EPEVTQTPSHQVTQMGQEVILRCVPISNHLYFYWYRQILGQKVEFLVSFYNNEISEKSEIFDDQFSVERPDGSNFTLKIRSTKLEDSAMYFCASSYDRTSGRETQYFGPGTRLLVL.

The genes are TRBV7-9 and TRBJ1-6, with D possibly matching TRBD1 (6 bases). V was pared by 1 base and J by 7 bases, with 8 bases between. From germline, CDR1 is SEHNR and CDR2 FQNEAQ (reference sequence). The CDR3 is 14 residues long. CDR3 loop: CASSLVQGNSPLHF. CDR3 DNA: TGTGCCAGCAGCTTAGTACAGGGAAATTCACCCCTCCACTTT.

The chain combines TRBV3-1 (or the pseudogene TRBV3-2) with TRBJ2-5; tentatively, D is TRBD2 (5 bases). The germline V gene has CDR1 LGHDT and CDR2 YNNKEL (reference sequence). Deletions cut 6 bases from V and 6 bases from J, with 20 bases between. This CDR3 spans 15 amino acids. CDR3 protein: CASSFTSKDGKTQYF. As DNA, the CDR3 is TGTGCCAGCAGTTTTACCTCTAAGGACGGGAAGACCCAGTACTTC.

This clone was picked up a small number of times. The chain uses TRBV6-6 and TRBJ2-3; D perhaps matches TRBD2 (7 bases). Germline assignment: CDR1 MNHNY and CDR2 SVGAGI (reference sequence). Trimming shortened V by 9 bases and J by 4 bases, and 17 bases separated the two germline ends. This CDR3 comprises 14 residues. CDR3 protein: CASQRGGNADTQYF. As DNA, the CDR3 is TGTGCCAGTCAAAGGGGGGGGAACGCAGATACGCAGTATTTT.

V is TRBV4-1 and J is TRBJ1-5; TRBD1 agrees at 7 bases. Trimming at V came to 4 bases and at J to 3 bases, leaving 3 bases not matched to a gene. CDR3 length: 14 amino acids. CDR1 and CDR2 from the germline V gene are MGHRA and YSYEKL. CDR3 in amino acids: CASSPTGLNQPQHF. CDR3 in DNA: TGCGCCAGCAGCCCGACAGGGCTCAATCAGCCCCAGCATTTT.

V gene TRBV5-6 combines with J gene TRBJ2-5; TRBD1 matches at 7 bases. With V trimmed by 4 bases and J by 2 bases, 2 bases remained unmatched. Germline V gene sequence: CDR1 SGHDT, CDR2 YYEEEE. CDR3 length: 13 residues. The CDR3 region has the DNA TGTGCCAGCAGCCAGGGACAGCAAGAGACCCAGTACTTC. Translated, it gives CASSQGQQETQYF.

The J gene is TRBJ2-1, the V gene TRBV6-5, with 14 bases identical to TRBD2. From germline, CDR1 is MNHEY and CDR2 SVGAGI. The V and J ends lost 10 bases and 10 bases, in that order; junction bases with no gene match: 12. The CDR3 consists of 15 residues. This chain's CDR3 is CATKPPGLAGAEQFF. CDR3 nucleotides: TGTGCCACTAAACCCCCGGGACTAGCGGGGGCAGAGCAGTTCTTC.

The sample holds one count of this clone. The chain has TRBV6-5 and TRBJ2-7, with 7 bases aligning to TRBD2. Germline V gene lookup returns CDR1 MNHEY and CDR2 SVGAGI. V lost 6 bases and J lost 4; bases outside the gene matches: 9. The CDR3 spans 14 residues. Here the CDR3 reads CASRTSGTMYEQYF. In DNA form, the CDR3 reads TGTGCCAGCAGGACCTCCGGGACTATGTACGAGCAGTACTTC.

The rearrangement joins TRBV7-3 to TRBJ2-2; tentative D call: TRBD1 (6 bases). The CDR3 is 15 amino acids. Germline V gene sequence: CDR1 SGHTA, CDR2 FQGTGA. With 4 bases removed from V and 4 bases from J, the gap between germline ends came to 13 bases. Here the CDR3 DNA reads TGTGCCAGCAGCTATTCTGGGGGCCTCACCGGGGAGCTGTTTTTT. Protein sequence: CASSYSGGLTGELFF.

J is TRBJ2-3 and V is TRBV28; 7 positions agree with TRBD2. Germline CDR1 reads MDHEN; CDR2 reads SYDVKM. The V and J ends lost 4 bases and 4 bases, in that order; junction bases with no gene match: 5. The CDR3 spans 14 residues. The CDR3 spells CASSSGGTPDTQYF. The CDR3 bases are TGTGCCAGCAGTTCCGGGGGGACCCCAGATACGCAGTATTTT.